A single T cell receptor (beta chain) is shown here with its context. The sample belongs to a study of blood T cell repertoires in COVID-19. Overall study: Both acute and convalescent COVID-19 samples were obtained from the United States, Italy and Spain.

Profiled with immunoSEQ multiplex PCR; TCRdb holds only in-frame clones, not every one. The table records about 210,000 clones, around four fifths of them present only once. The CDR3 contains 15 residues. CDR1 and CDR2 (germline): MDHEN, SYDVKM. The V gene lost 4 bases and the J gene lost 4 bases, with 16 bases spanning the gap. The sequenced sample consisted of peripheral blood. V gene TRBV28 combines with J gene TRBJ1-1; possible D gene TRBD1, 6 bases. The TCR comes from a woman between 45 and 60 years old with acute or convalescent COVID-19. CDR3 sequence reads: CASSSATYRATEAFF. The CDR3 region has the DNA TGTGCCAGCAGTTCGGCGACGTACAGGGCCACTGAAGCTTTCTTT.